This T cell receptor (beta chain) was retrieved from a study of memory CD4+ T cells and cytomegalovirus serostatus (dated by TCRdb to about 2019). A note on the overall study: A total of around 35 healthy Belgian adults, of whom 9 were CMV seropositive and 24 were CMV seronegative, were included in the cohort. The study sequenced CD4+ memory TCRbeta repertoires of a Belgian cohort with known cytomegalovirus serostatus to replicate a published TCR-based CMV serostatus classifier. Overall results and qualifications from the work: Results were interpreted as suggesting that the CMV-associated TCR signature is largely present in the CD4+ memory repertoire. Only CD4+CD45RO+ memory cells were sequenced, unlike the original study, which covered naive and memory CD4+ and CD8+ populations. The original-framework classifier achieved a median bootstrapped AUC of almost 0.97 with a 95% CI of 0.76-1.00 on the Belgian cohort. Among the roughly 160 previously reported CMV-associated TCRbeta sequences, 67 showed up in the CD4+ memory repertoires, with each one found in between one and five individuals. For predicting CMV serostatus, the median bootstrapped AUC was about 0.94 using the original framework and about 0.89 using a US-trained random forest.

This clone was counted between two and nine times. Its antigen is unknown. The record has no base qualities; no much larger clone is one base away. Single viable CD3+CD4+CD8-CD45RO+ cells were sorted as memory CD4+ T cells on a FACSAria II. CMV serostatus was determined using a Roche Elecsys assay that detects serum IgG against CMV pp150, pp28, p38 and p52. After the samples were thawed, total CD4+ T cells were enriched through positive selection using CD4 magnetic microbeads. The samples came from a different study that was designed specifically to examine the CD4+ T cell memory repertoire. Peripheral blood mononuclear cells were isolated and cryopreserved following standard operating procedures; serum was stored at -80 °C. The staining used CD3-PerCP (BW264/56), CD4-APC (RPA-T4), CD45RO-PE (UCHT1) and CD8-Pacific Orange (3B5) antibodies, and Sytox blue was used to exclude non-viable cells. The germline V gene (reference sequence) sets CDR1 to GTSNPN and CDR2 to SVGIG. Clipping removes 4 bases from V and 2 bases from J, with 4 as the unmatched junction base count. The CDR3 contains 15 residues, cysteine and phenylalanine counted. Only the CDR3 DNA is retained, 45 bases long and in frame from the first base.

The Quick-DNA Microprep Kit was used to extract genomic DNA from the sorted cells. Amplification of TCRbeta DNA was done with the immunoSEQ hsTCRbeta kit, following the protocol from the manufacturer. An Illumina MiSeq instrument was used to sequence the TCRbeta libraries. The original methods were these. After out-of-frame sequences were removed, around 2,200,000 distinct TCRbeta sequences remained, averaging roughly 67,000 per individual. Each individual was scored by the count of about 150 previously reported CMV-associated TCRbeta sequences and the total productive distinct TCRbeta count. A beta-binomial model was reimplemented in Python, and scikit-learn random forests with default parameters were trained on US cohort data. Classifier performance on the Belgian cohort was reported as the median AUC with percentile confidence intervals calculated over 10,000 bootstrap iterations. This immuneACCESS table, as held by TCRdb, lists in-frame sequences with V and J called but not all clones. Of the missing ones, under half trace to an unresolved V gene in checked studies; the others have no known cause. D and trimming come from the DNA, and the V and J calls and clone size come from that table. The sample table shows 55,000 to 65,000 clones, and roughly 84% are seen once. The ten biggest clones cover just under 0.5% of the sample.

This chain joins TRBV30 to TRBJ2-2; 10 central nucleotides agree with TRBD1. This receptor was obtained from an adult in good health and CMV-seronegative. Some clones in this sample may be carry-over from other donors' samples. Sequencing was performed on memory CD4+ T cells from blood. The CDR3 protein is CAWNRDRGNTGELFF. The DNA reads TGTGCCTGGAATCGGGACAGGGGAAACACCGGGGAGCTGTTTTTT.